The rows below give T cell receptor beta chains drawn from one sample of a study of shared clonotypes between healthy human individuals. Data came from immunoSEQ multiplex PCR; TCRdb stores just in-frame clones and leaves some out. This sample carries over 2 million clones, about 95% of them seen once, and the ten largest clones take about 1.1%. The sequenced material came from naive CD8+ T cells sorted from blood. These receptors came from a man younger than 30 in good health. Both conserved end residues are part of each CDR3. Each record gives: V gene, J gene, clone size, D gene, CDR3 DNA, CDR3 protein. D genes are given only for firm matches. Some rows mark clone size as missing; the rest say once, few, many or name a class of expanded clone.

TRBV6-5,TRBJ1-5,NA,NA,TGTGCCAGCAGTTACTCTATTGAGGGTCTCCAGCCCCAGCATTTT,CASSYSIEGLQPQHF
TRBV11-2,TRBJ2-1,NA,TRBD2,TGTGCCAGCAGCTTGTCTAGCGGGGTGGAGCAGTTCTTC,CASSLSSGVEQFF
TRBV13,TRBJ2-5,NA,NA,TGTGCCAGCACCGATATTAGGGGGCAAGAGACCCAGTACTTC,CASTDIRGQETQYF
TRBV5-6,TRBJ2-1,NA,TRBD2,TGTGCCAGCAGCTTGGGGGCTAGCGGGTACAATGAGCAGTTCTTC,CASSLGASGYNEQFF
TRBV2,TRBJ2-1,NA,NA,TGTGCCAGCAGTGACTTCGGGGGAACCAACAATGAGCAGTTCTTC,CASSDFGGTNNEQFF
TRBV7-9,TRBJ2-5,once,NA,TGTGCCGTACAAGAGACCCAGTACTTC,CAVQETQYF
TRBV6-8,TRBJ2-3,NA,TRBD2,TGTGCCACCAGGAGGGGAGCCGGGGGGGCCATACGCACAGATACGCAGTATTTT,CATRRGAGGAIRTDTQYF
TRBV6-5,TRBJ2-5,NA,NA,TGTGCCAGCAGTTACAATCTAGCATTTAAACAAGAGACCCAGTACTTC,CASSYNLAFKQETQYF
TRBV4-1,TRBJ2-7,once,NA,TGCGCCAGCAGCCAAGTCGGGGGTTCAGGGTACGAGCAGTACTTC,CASSQVGGSGYEQYF
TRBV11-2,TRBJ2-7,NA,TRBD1,TGTGCCAGCAGCTTTGGGACAGGCGCATTCTACGAGCAGTACTTC,CASSFGTGAFYEQYF
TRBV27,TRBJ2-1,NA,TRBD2,TGTGCGTCCAATGGGGGACTAGGGAATGAGCAGTTCTTC,CASNGGLGNEQFF
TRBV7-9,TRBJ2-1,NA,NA,TGTGCCAGCAGCTTAGTCAGGGAGAATGAGCAGTTCTTC,CASSLVRENEQFF
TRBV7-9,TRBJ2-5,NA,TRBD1,TGTGCCAGCAGCGAACGACAGGGGGCCTTAGAGACCCAGTACTTC,CASSERQGALETQYF
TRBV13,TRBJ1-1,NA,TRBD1,TGTGCCAGCAGCATTAGGAGAGGGGGCCCCTCACCCCCTGAAGCTTTCTTT,CASSIRRGGPSPPEAFF
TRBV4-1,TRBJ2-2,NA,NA,TGCGCCAGCAGCCAAGAAATGGGGTTGAACGGGGAGCTGTTTTTT,CASSQEMGLNGELFF
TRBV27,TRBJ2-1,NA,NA,TGTGCCAGCAGTTTATCTTCCTCATCTGTGTATGAGCAGTTCTTC,CASSLSSSSVYEQFF
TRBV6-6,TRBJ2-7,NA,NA,TGTGCCAGCAGTAACCCGGATACCTACGAGCAGTACTTC,CASSNPDTYEQYF